This T cell receptor beta chain emerged from a study of cytomegalovirus exposure and HLA in healthy donors. Study results and caveats: Associated with cytomegalovirus, according to the listing, were some 150 TCR beta chains. Most CMV-associated TCR beta chains appeared HLA-restricted in a later analysis. Presence/absence analyses took donor sequencing depth as roughly uniform.

The CDR3 runs to 17 residues. The ends lost 3 bases at V and 3 bases at J; junction bases unmatched: 13. Germline V gives CDR1 KGHSH, CDR2 LQKENI. Amplification used 60 Vbeta primers and 13 Jbeta primers. This table comes from immunoSEQ multiplex PCR, and its TCRdb copy is limited to in-frame clones, with some not included. This sample yields approximately 170,000 clones, of which less than 90% are seen a single time; under 5% belongs to the top ten. Of note for this clone: Its antigen is not known.

The sequence derives from a woman aged 50 to 65 in good health and CMV-seropositive. This rearrangement joins TRBV18 to TRBJ2-5, with TRBD2 matching 7 bases. Sequencing was done on a sample of PBMCs. This CDR3 is CASSPYSRTSSKETQYF. In DNA form, the CDR3 reads TGTGCCAGCTCACCCTACTCTAGGACTAGTTCGAAAGAGACCCAGTACTTC.